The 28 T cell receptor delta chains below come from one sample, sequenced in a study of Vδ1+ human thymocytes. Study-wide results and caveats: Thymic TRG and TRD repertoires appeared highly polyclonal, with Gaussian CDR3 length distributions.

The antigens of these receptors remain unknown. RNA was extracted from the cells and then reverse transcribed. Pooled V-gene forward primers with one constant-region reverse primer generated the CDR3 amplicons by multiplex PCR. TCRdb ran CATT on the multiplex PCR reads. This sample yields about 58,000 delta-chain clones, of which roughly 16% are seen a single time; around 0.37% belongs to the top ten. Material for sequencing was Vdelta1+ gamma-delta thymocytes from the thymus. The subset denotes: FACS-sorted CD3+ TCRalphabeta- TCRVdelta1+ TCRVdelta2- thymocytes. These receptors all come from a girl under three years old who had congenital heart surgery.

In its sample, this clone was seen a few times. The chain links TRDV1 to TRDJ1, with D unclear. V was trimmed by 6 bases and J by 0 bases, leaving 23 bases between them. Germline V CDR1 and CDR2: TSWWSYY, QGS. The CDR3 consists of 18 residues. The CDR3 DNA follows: TGTGCTCTTGGTGGCCGGAGGGGCCGGGGTTGCGACACCGATAAACTCATCTTT. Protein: CALGGRRGRGCDTDKLIF.

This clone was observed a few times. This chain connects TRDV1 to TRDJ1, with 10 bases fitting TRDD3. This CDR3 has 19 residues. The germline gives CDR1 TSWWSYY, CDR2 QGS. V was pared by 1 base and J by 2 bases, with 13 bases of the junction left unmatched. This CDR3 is CALGEQKGLGDFVTDKLIF. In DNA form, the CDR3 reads TGTGCTCTTGGGGAACAAAAGGGACTGGGGGATTTTGTTACCGATAAACTCATCTTT.

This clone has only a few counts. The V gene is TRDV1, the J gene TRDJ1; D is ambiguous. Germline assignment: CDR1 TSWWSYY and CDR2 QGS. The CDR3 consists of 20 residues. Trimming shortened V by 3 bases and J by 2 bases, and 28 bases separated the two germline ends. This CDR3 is CALGDSLIPRTNPNTDKLIF. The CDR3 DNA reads TGTGCTCTTGGGGATTCACTAATTCCCCGGACAAACCCGAATACCGATAAACTCATCTTT.

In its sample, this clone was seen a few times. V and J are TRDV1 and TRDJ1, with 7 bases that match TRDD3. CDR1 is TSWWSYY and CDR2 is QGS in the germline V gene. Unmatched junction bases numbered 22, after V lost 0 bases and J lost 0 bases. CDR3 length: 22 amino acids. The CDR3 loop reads CALGELGLNGDNSPFYTDKLIF. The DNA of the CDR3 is TGTGCTCTTGGGGAACTGGGCCTTAACGGGGATAACTCCCCTTTTTACACCGATAAACTCATCTTT.

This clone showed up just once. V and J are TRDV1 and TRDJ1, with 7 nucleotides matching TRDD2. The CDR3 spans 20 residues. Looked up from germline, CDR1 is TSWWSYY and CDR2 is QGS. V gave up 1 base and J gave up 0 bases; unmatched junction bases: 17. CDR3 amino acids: CALGERTSPSLGGYTDKLIF. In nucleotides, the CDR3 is TGTGCTCTTGGGGAACGAACATCACCTTCCTTGGGCGGGTACACCGATAAACTCATCTTT.

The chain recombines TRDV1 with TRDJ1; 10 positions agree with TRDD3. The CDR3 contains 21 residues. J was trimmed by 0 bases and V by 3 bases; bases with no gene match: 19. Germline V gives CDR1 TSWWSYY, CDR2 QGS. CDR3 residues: CALGELPSDYWGIRDTDKLIF. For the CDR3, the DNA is TGTGCTCTTGGGGAGCTACCTTCGGATTACTGGGGGATTCGGGACACCGATAAACTCATCTTT.

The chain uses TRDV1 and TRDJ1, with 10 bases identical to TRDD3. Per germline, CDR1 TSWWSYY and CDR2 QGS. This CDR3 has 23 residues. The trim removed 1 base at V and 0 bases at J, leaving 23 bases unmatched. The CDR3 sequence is CALGEPERAKGDTRTSYTDKLIF. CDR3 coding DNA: TGTGCTCTTGGGGAACCCGAACGCGCTAAGGGGGATACGCGCACTTCGTACACCGATAAACTCATCTTT.

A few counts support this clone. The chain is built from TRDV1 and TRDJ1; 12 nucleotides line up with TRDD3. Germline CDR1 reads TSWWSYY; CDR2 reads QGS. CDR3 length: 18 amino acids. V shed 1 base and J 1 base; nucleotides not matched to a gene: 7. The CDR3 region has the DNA TGTGCTCTTGGGGAACCCCGCTGGGGGATACGGGGCACCGATAAACTCATCTTT. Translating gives CALGEPRWGIRGTDKLIF.

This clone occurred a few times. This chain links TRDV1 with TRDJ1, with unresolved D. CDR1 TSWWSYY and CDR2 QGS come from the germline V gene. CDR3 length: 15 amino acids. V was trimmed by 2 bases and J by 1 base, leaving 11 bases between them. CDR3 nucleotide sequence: TGTGCTCTTGGGGAATTTCGCGGTTCCACCGATAAACTCATCTTT. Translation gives CALGEFRGSTDKLIF.

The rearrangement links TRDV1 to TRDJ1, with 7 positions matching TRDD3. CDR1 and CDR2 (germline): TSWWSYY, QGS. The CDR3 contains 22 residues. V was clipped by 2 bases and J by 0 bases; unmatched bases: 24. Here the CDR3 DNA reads TGTGCTCTTGGGGAAAGGAGTTCCATAGTGTACTGGGGACAGGGGTACACCGATAAACTCATCTTT. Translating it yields CALGERSSIVYWGQGYTDKLIF.

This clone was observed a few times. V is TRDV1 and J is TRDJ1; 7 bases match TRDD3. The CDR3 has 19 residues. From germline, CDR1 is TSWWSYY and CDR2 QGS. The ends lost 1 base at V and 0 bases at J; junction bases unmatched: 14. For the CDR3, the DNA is TGTGCTCTTGGGGAACCCCGATTGGGGGGATCCCCTCACACCGATAAACTCATCTTT. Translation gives CALGEPRLGGSPHTDKLIF.

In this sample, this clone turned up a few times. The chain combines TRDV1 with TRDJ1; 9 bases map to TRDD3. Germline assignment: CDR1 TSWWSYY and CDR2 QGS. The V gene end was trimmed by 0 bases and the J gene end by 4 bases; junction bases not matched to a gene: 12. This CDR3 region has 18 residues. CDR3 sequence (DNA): TGTGCTCTTGGGGAACTTGGTTGGGGGATAGGGACCCGCGATAAACTCATCTTT. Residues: CALGELGWGIGTRDKLIF.

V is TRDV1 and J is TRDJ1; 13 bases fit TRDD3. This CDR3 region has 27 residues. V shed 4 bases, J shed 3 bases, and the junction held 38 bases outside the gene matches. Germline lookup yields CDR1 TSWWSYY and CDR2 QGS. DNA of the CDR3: TGTGCTCTTGGGGGCAGGATCGGCTTCCTACGAGAACGACGATTTCACTGGGGGATACGCGTGCCCGATAAACTCATCTTT. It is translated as CALGGRIGFLRERRFHWGIRVPDKLIF.

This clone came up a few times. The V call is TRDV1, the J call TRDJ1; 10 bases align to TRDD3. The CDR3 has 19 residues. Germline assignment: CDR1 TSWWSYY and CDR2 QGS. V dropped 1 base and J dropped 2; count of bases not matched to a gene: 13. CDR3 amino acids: CALGEQFLWGDTHTDKLIF. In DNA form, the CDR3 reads TGTGCTCTTGGGGAACAATTCCTATGGGGGGATACGCATACCGATAAACTCATCTTT.

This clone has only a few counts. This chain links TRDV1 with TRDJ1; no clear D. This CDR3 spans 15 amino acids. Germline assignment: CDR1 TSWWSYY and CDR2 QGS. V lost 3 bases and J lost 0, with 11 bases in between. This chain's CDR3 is CALGEKPPNTDKLIF. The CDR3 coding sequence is TGTGCTCTTGGGGAGAAGCCCCCTAACACCGATAAACTCATCTTT.

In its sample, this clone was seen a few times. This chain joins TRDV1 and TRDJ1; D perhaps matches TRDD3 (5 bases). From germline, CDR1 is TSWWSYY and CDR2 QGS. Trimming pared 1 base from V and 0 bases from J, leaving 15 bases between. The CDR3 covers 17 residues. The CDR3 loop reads CALGEHVMGPYTDKLIF. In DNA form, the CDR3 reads TGTGCTCTTGGGGAACACGTGATGGGGCCGTACACCGATAAACTCATCTTT.

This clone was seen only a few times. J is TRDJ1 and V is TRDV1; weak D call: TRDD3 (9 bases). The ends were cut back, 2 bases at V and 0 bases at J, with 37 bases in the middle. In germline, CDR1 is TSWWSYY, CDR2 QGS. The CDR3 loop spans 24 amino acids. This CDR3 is CALGERLLPTSNWGKRGYTDKLIF. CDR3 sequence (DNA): TGTGCTCTTGGGGAAAGATTACTTCCTACGTCCAACTGGGGGAAAAGGGGGTACACCGATAAACTCATCTTT.

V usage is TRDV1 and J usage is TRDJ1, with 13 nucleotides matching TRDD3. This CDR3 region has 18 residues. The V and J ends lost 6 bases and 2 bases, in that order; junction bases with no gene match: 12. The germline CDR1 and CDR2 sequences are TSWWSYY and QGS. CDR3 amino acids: CALGPVPTGGYATDKLIF. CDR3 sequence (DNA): TGTGCTCTTGGCCCCGTTCCGACTGGGGGATACGCAACCGATAAACTCATCTTT.

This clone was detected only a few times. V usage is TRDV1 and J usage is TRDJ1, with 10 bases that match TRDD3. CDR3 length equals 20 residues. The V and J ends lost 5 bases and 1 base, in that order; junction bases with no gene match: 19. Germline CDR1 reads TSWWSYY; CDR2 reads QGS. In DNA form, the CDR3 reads TGTGCTCTTGGGCTGCCCCCTCTTTATGGGGGATACTCTGGCACCGATAAACTCATCTTT. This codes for CALGLPPLYGGYSGTDKLIF.

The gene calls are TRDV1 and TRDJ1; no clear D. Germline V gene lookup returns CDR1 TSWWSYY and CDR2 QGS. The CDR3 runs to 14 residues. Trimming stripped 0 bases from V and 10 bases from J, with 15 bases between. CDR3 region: CALGELGHRTLLIF. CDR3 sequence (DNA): TGTGCTCTTGGGGAACTAGGACACCGTACCTTACTCATCTTT.

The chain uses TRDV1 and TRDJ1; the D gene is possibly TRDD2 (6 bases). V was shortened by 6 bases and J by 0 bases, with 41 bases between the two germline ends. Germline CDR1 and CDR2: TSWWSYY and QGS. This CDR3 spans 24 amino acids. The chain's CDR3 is CALGPLTAFPMRPGHFPYTDKLIF. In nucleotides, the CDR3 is TGTGCTCTTGGACCCCTCACGGCCTTCCCAATGCGTCCTGGGCATTTCCCCTACACCGATAAACTCATCTTT.

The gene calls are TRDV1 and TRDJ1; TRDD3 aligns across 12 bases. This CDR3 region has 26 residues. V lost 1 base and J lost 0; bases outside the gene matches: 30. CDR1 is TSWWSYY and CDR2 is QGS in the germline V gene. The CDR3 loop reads CALGEPSFLRNLYWGILSLDTDKLIF. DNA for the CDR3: TGTGCTCTTGGGGAACCATCCTTCCTACGGAACCTTTACTGGGGGATACTTTCTTTAGACACCGATAAACTCATCTTT.

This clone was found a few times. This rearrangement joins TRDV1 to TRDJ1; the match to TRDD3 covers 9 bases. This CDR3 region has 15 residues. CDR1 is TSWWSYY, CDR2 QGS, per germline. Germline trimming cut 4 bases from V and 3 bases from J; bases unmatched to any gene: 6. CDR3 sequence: CALGARGYASDKLIF. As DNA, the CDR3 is TGTGCTCTTGGGGCCCGGGGATACGCCTCCGATAAACTCATCTTT.

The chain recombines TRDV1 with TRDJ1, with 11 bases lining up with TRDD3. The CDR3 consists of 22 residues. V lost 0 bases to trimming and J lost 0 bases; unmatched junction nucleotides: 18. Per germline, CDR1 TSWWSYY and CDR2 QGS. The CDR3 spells CALGELCPTWGILGNHTDKLIF. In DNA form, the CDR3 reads TGTGCTCTTGGGGAACTTTGTCCAACCTGGGGGATACTCGGGAATCACACCGATAAACTCATCTTT.

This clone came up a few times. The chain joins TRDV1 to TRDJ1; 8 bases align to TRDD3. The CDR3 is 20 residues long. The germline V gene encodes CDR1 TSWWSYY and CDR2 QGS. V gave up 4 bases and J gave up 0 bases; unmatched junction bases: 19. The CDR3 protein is CALGGDVTSAWGTYTDKLIF. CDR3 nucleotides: TGTGCTCTTGGGGGGGACGTTACTTCCGCCTGGGGGACCTACACCGATAAACTCATCTTT.

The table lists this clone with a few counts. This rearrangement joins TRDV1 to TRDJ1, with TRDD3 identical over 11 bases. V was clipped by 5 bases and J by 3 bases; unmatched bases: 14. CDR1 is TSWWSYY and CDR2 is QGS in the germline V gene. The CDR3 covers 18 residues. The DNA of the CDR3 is TGTGCTCTTGGGCCCAGGCCCGTACTGGGGGATAGACCCGATAAACTCATCTTT. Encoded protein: CALGPRPVLGDRPDKLIF.

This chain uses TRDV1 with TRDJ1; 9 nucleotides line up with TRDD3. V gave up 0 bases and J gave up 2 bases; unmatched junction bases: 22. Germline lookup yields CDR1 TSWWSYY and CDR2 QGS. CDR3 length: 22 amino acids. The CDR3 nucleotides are TGTGCTCTTGGGGAACTAAAAGGCCTACGAGGCCCCTGGGGGATCCCTACCGATAAACTCATCTTT. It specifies CALGELKGLRGPWGIPTDKLIF.

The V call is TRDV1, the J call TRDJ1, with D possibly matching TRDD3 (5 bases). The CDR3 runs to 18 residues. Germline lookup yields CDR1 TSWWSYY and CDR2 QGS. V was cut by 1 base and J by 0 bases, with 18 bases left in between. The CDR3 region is CALGEHTTNRTYTDKLIF. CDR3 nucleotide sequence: TGTGCTCTTGGGGAACATACGACGAACCGGACTTACACCGATAAACTCATCTTT.